This T cell receptor (beta chain) appears in the sequencing data of a study of T-cell reconstitution after alpha-beta-depleted transplantation in children. Only a few counts were recorded for this clonotype. Unique molecular identifiers tagged the TCRbeta library. TCRdb recomputed calls from the PCR reads with MiXCR, one row per CDR3 protein. Of roughly 570,000 distinct CDR3 sequences in the sample, over 20% were seen once. The junction had 7 bases not matched to a gene; V was cut back by 4 bases and J by 3 bases. The CDR3 loop spans 14 amino acids. The germline V gene has CDR1 SGDLS and CDR2 YYNGEE. The sample in question was PBMCs, obtained before TCRalphabeta/CD19-depleted stem cell transplant. The sequence was collected from a boy under three years old with Wiskott-Aldrich syndrome, due to receive a stem cell transplant. The V call is TRBV9, the J call TRBJ2-7, with 7 bases fitting TRBD1. The CDR3 reads CASSPRDSFYEQYF. CDR3 nucleotides: TGTGCCAGCAGCCCAAGGGACAGCTTCTACGAGCAGTACTTC.